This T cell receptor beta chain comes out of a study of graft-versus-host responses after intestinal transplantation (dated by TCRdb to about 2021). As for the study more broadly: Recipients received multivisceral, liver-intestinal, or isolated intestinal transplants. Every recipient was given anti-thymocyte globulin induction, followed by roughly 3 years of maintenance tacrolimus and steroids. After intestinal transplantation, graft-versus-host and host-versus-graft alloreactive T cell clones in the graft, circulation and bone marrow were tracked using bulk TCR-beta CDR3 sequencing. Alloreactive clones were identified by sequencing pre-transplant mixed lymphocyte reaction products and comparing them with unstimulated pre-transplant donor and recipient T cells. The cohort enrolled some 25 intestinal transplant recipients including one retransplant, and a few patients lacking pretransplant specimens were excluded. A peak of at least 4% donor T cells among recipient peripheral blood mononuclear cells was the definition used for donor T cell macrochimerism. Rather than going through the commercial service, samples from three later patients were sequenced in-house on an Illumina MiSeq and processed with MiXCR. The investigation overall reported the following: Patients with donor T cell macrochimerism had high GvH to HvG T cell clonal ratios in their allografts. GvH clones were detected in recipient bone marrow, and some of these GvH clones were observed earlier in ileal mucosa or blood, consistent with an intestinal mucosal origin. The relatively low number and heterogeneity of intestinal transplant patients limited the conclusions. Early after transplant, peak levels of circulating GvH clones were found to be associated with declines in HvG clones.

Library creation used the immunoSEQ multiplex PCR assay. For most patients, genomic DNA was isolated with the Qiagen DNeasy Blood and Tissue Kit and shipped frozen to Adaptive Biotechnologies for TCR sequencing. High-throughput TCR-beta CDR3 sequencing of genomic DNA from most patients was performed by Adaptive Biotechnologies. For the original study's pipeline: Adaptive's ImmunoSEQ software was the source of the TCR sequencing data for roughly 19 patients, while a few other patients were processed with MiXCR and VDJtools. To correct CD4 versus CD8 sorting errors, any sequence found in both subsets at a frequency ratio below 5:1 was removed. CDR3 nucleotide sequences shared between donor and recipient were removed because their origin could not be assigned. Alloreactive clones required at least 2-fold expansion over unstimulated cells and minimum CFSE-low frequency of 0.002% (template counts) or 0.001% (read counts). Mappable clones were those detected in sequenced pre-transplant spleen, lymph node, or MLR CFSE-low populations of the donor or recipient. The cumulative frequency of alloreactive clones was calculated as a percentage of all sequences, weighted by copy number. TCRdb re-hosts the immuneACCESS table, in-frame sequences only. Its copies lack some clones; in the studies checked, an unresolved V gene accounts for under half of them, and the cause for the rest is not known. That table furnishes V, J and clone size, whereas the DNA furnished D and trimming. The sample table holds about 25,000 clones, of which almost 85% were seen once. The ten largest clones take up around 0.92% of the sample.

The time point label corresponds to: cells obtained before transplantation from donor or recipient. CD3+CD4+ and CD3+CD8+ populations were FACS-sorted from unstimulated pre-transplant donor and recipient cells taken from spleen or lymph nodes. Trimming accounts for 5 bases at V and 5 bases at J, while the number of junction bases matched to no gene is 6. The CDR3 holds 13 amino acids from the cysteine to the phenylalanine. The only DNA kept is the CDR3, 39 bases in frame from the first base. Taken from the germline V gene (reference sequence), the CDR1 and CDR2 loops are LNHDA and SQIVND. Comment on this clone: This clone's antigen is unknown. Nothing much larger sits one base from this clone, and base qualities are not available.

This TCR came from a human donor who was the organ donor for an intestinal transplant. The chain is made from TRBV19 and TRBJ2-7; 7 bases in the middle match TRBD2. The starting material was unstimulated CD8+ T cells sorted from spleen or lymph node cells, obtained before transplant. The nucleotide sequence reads TGTGCCAGTAGTCGACTAGCCACCCACGAGCAGTACTTC. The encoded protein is CASSRLATHEQYF.